Presented here are 12 T cell receptor beta chains from one specimen sequenced in a study of T cell responses to AZD1222 COVID-19 vaccine. Clones were read by immunoSEQ multiplex PCR, and TCRdb kept only the in-frame ones, dropping some. The profile covers about 200,000 clones, with roughly 94% appearing a single time and around 1.8% taken by the ten largest. Sequencing used peripheral blood, obtained 28 days after the second dose of the MenACWY control vaccine. These TCRs come from an adult who received the MenACWY meningococcal vaccine as a control.

V is TRBV9 and J is TRBJ2-1; D might be TRBD2 (7 bases). From germline, CDR1 is SGDLS and CDR2 YYNGEE. V was cut by 1 base and J by 4 bases, with 15 bases left in between. The CDR3 has 16 residues. The CDR3 nucleotides read TGTGCCAGCAGCGTAAGGCGGGGGCCCAGGTACAATGAGCAGTTCTTC. As protein: CASSVRRGPRYNEQFF. The entire variable domain, with the rest obtained from reference TRBV9 and TRBJ2-1, is as follows: DSGVTQTPKHLITATGQRVTLRCSPRSGDLSVYWYQQSLDQGLQFLIQYYNGEERAKGNILERFSAQQFPDLHSELNLSSLELGDSALYFCASSVRRGPRYNEQFFGPGTRLTVL.

V is TRBV19 and J is TRBJ2-7, with D hard to call. The CDR3 totals 13 residues. Trimming took 5 bases from V and 1 from J, leaving 9 bases between them. CDR1 is LNHDA and CDR2 is SQIVND in the germline V gene (reference sequence). The DNA for the CDR3 is TGTGCCAGTAGTCGAGCACTTTCCTACGAGCAGTACTTC. Amino acid sequence: CASSRALSYEQYF.

The gene calls are TRBV27 and TRBJ1-5; the D gene is possibly TRBD1 (5 bases). Germline CDR1 and CDR2: MNHEY and SMNVEV (reference sequence). V gave up 4 bases and J gave up 3 bases, with 10 bases separating them. The CDR3 extends over 14 amino acids. CDR3 nucleotide sequence: TGTGCCAGCAGTTGGGGGTCAAACAATCAGCCCCAGCATTTT. Its translation is CASSWGSNNQPQHF.

The gene calls are TRBV5-5 and TRBJ1-5, with D unresolved. CDR3 length equals 17 residues. Trimming removed 2 bases at V and 4 bases at J, with 19 bases between. Germline lookup yields CDR1 SGHKS and CDR2 YYEKEE (reference sequence). CDR3 in DNA: TGTGCCAGCAGCTTCCGGGTTATACCCGTCCCTAATCAGCCCCAGCATTTT. This sequence encodes CASSFRVIPVPNQPQHF.

The V and J genes are TRBV7-2 and TRBJ2-3; D gene unclear. V lost 1 base and J lost 2, with 10 bases in between. Germline loops: CDR1 SGHTA, CDR2 FQGNSA. The CDR3 sequence is 15 residues long. DNA for the CDR3: TGTGCCAGCAGCTTAGATTGGGCGGTCACAGATACGCAGTATTTT. Its protein is CASSLDWAVTDTQYF.

The rearrangement links TRBV6-5 to TRBJ1-2, with a weak D call TRBD1 (6 bases). The V end lost 7 bases, the J end lost 6 bases, and 15 bases lay between the germline ends. This CDR3 comprises 13 residues. CDR1 and CDR2 from the germline V gene are MNHEY and SVGAGI. The CDR3 nucleotides are TGTGCCAGCACCAAACTAGGGGGAGATGGCTACACCTTC. It is translated as CASTKLGGDGYTF.

This CDR3 is CATSRPRAGLNTGELFF. The CDR3 nucleotides read TGTGCCACCAGCAGACCTAGGGCAGGGTTGAACACCGGGGAGCTGTTTTTT. The rearrangement links TRBV15 to TRBJ2-2; maybe TRBD1 (5 bases). V lost 2 bases and J 1 base, leaving 14 bases between the germline ends. CDR1 LNHNV and CDR2 YYDKDF come from the germline V gene (reference sequence). CDR3 length: 17 amino acids.

This chain links TRBV5-1 with TRBJ1-1; 9 bases match TRBD1. Germline V gene sequence: CDR1 SGHRS, CDR2 YFSETQ. The CDR3 is 18 amino acids. The V segment lost 1 base and the J segment 0 bases; nucleotides outside the gene matches: 10. This CDR3 reads CASSLSAGTGILNTEAFF. CDR3 nucleotides: TGCGCCAGCAGCTTGAGTGCCGGGACAGGGATTTTGAACACTGAAGCTTTCTTT.

The chain carries TRBV5-4 and TRBJ2-3, with D possibly being TRBD1 or TRBD2 (5 bases each). The length of the CDR3 is 15 residues. Trimming took off 0 bases at V and 1 base at J, with 9 bases between the two ends. Germline V gene data show CDR1 as SGHNT and CDR2 as YYREEE (reference sequence). This CDR3 reads CASSLVGVRTDTQYF. The CDR3, as DNA: TGTGCCAGCAGCTTGGTGGGGGTCCGCACAGATACGCAGTATTTT.

The chain recombines TRBV2 with TRBJ2-7; a weak D match, TRBD2 (6 bases). Trimming cost V 6 bases and J 3 bases, with 18 bases left between them. Germline CDR1 and CDR2: SNHLY and FYNNEI. CDR3 length: 15 residues. The chain's CDR3 is CASSESSARHYEQYF. CDR3 bases: TGTGCCAGCAGCGAGTCTAGCGCGAGACACTACGAGCAGTACTTC. The full variable domain, rest sourced from reference TRBV2 and TRBJ2-7, is EPEVTQTPSHQVTQMGQEVILRCVPISNHLYFYWYRQILGQKVEFLVSFYNNEISEKSEIFDDQFSVERPDGSNFTLKIRSTKLEDSAMYFCASSESSARHYEQYFGPGTRLTVT.

The chain couples TRBV2 to TRBJ2-6; D remains ambiguous. The ends were cut back, 8 bases at V and 0 bases at J, with 8 bases in the middle. CDR1 and CDR2 (germline): SNHLY, FYNNEI. CDR3 length equals 14 residues. The CDR3 is CASVQLSGANVLTF. The CDR3 DNA reads as TGTGCCAGCGTGCAGCTCTCTGGGGCCAACGTCCTGACTTTC.

The V call is TRBV24-1, the J call TRBJ2-1, with D tentatively TRBD2 (6 bases). Germline V CDR1 and CDR2: KGHDR, SFDVKD. The CDR3 totals 15 residues. Trimming cost V 5 bases and J 0 bases, with 10 bases left between them. The CDR3 sequence: CATSARGSSYNEQFF. The CDR3 bases are TGTGCCACCAGTGCTCGGGGGAGCTCCTACAATGAGCAGTTCTTC.